The 6 T cell receptor beta chains below all came from one sample that was sequenced in a study of cytomegalovirus exposure and HLA in healthy donors. PCR primers comprised 60 Vbeta and 13 Jbeta primers. Measured with immunoSEQ multiplex PCR; TCRdb has only the in-frame clones, and not every one. The sample lists 150,000 to 200,000 clones; approximately 71% were seen once. The sequenced material came from PBMCs. Receptor source: a man aged 18 to 30 in good health and CMV-seropositive.

The V and J genes are TRBV15 and TRBJ2-7, with TRBD1 matching over 9 bases. Losses at the gene ends were 0 bases for V and 5 bases for J; bases not matched to a gene: 5. CDR1 is LNHNV, CDR2 YYDKDF, per germline (reference sequence). CDR3 length: 15 residues. CDR3: CATSRDLGQGNEQYF. The CDR3 DNA reads as TGTGCCACCAGCAGAGATCTCGGACAGGGGAACGAGCAGTACTTC.

This clone was counted only a few times. The gene calls are TRBV30 and TRBJ2-1, with D unclear. Trimming pared 1 base from V and 7 bases from J, leaving 17 bases between. The CDR3 has 15 residues. Germline CDR1 reads GTSNPN; CDR2 reads SVGIG (reference sequence). This CDR3 is CAWSASLIPSNEQFF. Here the CDR3 DNA reads TGTGCCTGGAGTGCCTCTTTAATTCCGTCGAATGAGCAGTTCTTC.

V is TRBV5-4 and J is TRBJ2-1; D is uncertain. The CDR3 totals 16 residues. Trimming removed 4 bases at V and 8 bases at J, with 22 bases between. CDR1 is SGHNT, CDR2 YYREEE, per germline (reference sequence). The CDR3 reads CASSPEIAYASDEQFF. In DNA form, the CDR3 reads TGTGCCAGCAGCCCGGAGATAGCCTACGCGAGCGATGAGCAGTTCTTC. Using reference TRBV5-4 and TRBJ2-1 for the parts outside the CDR3, the full variable domain is ETGVTQSPTHLIKTRGQQVTLRCSSQSGHNTVSWYQQALGQGPQFIFQYYREEENGRGNFPPRFSGLQFPNYSSELNVNALELDDSALYLCASSPEIAYASDEQFFGPGTRLTVL.

V is TRBV5-1 and J is TRBJ2-3; 13 bases map to TRBD2. With 8 bases clipped from V and 1 base from J, the junction kept 4 bases outside the gene matches. Germline values: CDR1 SGHRS, CDR2 YFSETQ. This CDR3 has 15 amino acids. In DNA form, the CDR3 reads TGCGCCAGTATCGGACTAGCGGGAGGCACAGATACGCAGTATTTT. This encodes CASIGLAGGTDTQYF. The full variable domain, in which reference TRBV5-1 and TRBJ2-3 provide the parts outside the CDR3, is KAGVTQTPRYLIKTRGQQVTLSCSPISGHRSVSWYQQTPGQGLQFLFEYFSETQRNKGNFPGRFSGRQFSNSRSEMNVSTLELGDSALYLCASIGLAGGTDTQYFGPGTRLTVL.

The V call is TRBV7-9, the J call TRBJ2-5; D is unclear. The end of the DNA is better explained by TRBJ2-7, so the J call may be wrong. The CDR3 length is 13 residues. CDR1 is SEHNR, CDR2 FQNEAQ, per germline (reference sequence). The CDR3 coding sequence is TGTGCCAGCAGCTTATCACAGCCCTACGAGCAGTACTTC. This gives the protein CASSLSQPYEQYF.

This clone was observed a handful of times. The chain joins TRBV6-1 to TRBJ2-7; a weak D match, TRBD1 (6 bases). CDR1 and CDR2 (germline): MNHNS, SASEGT. The CDR3 runs 15 residues. CDR3 DNA: TGTCCATCCCCCACACGGGACACACCAACCTACGAGCAGTACTTC. Amino acid sequence: CPSPTRDTPTYEQYF.